The source of this TCR beta chain is a study of cytomegalovirus exposure and HLA in healthy donors (dated by TCRdb to about 2017). Looking at the study overall: An earlier analysis of several hundred of the donors reported about 250 Gb of sequence data and some 120 million unique TCR beta sequences from about 200 million T cells. Roughly 300 gigabases of sequencing data and around 80 million unique TCR sequences made up an early release that covered nearly 650 HLA-typed donors. Of the 398 genotyped donors, 75% to 85% were placed in the genetic ancestry cluster associated with self-reported Caucasian donors. The study aimed to test whether signatures of past pathogen exposure could be identified by cataloging public T cell receptors. Using immunosequencing, the study profiled T cell repertoires from 666 subjects and related those repertoires to cytomegalovirus serostatus. In addition to the first cohort of approximately 670 subjects, a separate validation cohort of approximately 120 different subjects was used. The study combined high-throughput TCR immunosequencing, statistical association of individual TCRs with disease status, and machine learning to predict cytomegalovirus infection status. A later analysis re-examined previously published TCR beta repertoires from 600 to 700 donors and added high-resolution HLA genotyping to investigate patterns of TCR occurrence. In the later analysis, no new phenotypic data were used to find candidate immune exposures; instead, reliance was placed on TCR beta sequences and their occurrence across donors. In an earlier analysis of 587 of the donors, high-throughput TCR beta sequencing was used to judge whether each TCR beta V gene segment behaved as functional or pseudogenic. Donor age, sex, ethnicity and CMV serostatus were compiled alongside the repertoire data. Genome-wide SNP genotypes for about 65% of the 666 donors were used in a later genetic analysis, which treated that subset as a discovery cohort. All discovery cohort repertoires had been generated on a single sequencing platform. Class I and class II HLA loci were covered by the typing at four-digit resolution. Typing coverage varied by locus: about 629-640 donors for A, B, C, DRB1 and DQB1; roughly 520 for DQA1; about 590 for DPA1; roughly 470 for DPB1. Roughly 5 DR-DQ haplotypes were handled as single units for association and clustering, since linkage in the cohort was strong. On average, around 240,000 unique TCR beta nucleotide sequences were sequenced per donor among roughly 430 genotyped donors of the cohort, with 15% to 20% of those sequences being non-productive. On the study overall, not on this receptor specifically: Because HLA typing was unavailable for some donors at each locus, only the typed subset was used in association tests. A later analysis associated about 17,000 TCR beta sequences with specific HLA alleles at a false discovery rate of 0.05. The authors suggested that the approach could potentially be extended to other disease states and immunological phenotypes. Compared with equally common non-associated chains, HLA-associated TCR beta chains in a later analysis were more clonally expanded and had lower generation probabilities. In a later analysis, the rate of TCR association differed among HLA loci, with DRB1 alleles having the most associated TCRs and HLA-C alleles having the fewest. The only immune exposure information available for the cohort was CMV serostatus. In this cohort, only TCR beta chains were sequenced, and detectable features were limited by the absence of alpha or paired-chain data. Roughly uniform sequencing depth across donors was assumed in presence/absence analyses, although this assumption may not hold. Correlated functional status among segregating V segments might be attributable to linkage disequilibrium, but an unknown experimental factor could not be ruled out. Some IMGT-functional V segments, including TRBV6-2 and TRBV6-3, could not be told apart with the 87-base-pair reads, so those segments were excluded. In vitro tests confirmed that a few of the cytomegalovirus-associated TCR beta chains recognize cytomegalovirus antigens. Assigning TCR associations to individual alleles was difficult when HLA alleles, especially DR and DQ, strongly co-occurred. A cluster of highly shared sequence variants was judged likely to be a technical artifact of the sequencing pipeline. In an earlier analysis of 587 of the donors, most TCR beta V segments appeared in productive rearrangements about 87% or about 30% of the time, broadly matching IMGT annotations. A further reported finding was that TCR beta sequences accurately predicted the HLA-A and HLA-B alleles for most subjects in the first cohort. According to a later analysis, parvovirus B19, influenza, CMV and Epstein-Barr virus appeared linked to several top co-occurrence clusters. Cytomegalovirus status was reported to be diagnosed by the classifier with high specificity and sensitivity in both the original and validation cohorts. While some public TCRs were present in many individuals, most TCR sequences turned up only very rarely across donors. In the study, some 180 TCR beta chains were listed as associated with cytomegalovirus. Because counts were too low, 15 to 20 rarely observed V segments, including chromosome 9 orphons, were left out of the earlier analysis of about 620 of the donors. According to a later genetic analysis, donors in an Asian-associated ancestry cluster had fewer N-insertions in productive TCRs than the approximately 610-donor mean. V-gene and J-gene trimming of TCR beta chains was associated with a missense DCLRE1C variant in a later genetic analysis, and the association was replicated in an independent cohort. Most CMV-associated TCR beta chains appeared to be HLA-restricted in a later analysis, and the HLA associations seemed to be driven largely by CMV exposure.

The library was generated by the immunoSEQ multiplex PCR assay. For the multiplex PCR, a mixture combining 60 forward primers for TCR Vbeta segments and 13 reverse primers for TCR Jbeta segments was used. The CDR3 region of rearranged TCR beta genes was amplified from genomic DNA with a multiplex PCR assay. The amplified TCR beta libraries were sequenced on the Illumina HiSeq System as 87-base-pair reads. The original pipeline was this. Across the 700 or so repertoires, a later analysis counted 78 million or so unique TCR beta chains, roughly 11 million of which were shared by at least two donors. Raw reads were error-corrected and collapsed into unique sequences by a nearest-neighbor algorithm in which closely related sequences were merged to remove PCR and sequencing errors. To assign V, D and J gene segments, CDR3 sequences were aligned to IMGT reference sequences. For a sequence to be retained, at least a six-nucleotide match to both a V gene segment and a J gene segment was required. Rearrangements were classified as productive when the CDR3 lacked stop codons and remained in frame with V and J, and all other rearrangements were classified as non-productive. CDR3 was defined by IMGT convention, running from the second conserved V-encoded cysteine to the conserved J-encoded phenylalanine. In an earlier analysis of 550 to 650 of the donors, sequences lacking an unambiguous match to a single V gene segment were excluded. An earlier analysis of 587 of the donors classified V segments as functional when productive rearrangements were above 56.7% and as segregating when the standard deviation between donors was above 5%. A statistical classification framework was built for diagnosing cytomegalovirus status from the catalog of TCR beta chain sequences. V and J gene assignment, in a later analysis, came from comparing TCR nucleotide sequences with IMGT/GENE-DB human TR gene sequences. In a later analysis, CDR3 sequences and most-parsimonious VDJ recombination scenarios were assigned using the TCRdist pipeline. In a later analysis, each TCR beta chain was defined by its CDR3 amino acid sequence together with its V-gene family, and reads without a unique V-gene family were excluded. In a later analysis, around 600 highly shared, low-generation-probability nucleotide sequences were removed to address suspected cross-contamination and a sequencing artifact. A later analysis calculated a clonal expansion index for each public chain from normalized within-repertoire ranks of inferred template counts. In a later analysis, generation probabilities were computed with a VDJ recombination model fitted to out-of-frame rearrangements, and the resulting probabilities were checked against IGoR. In a later analysis, hypergeometric tests were used to score TCR-TCR, TCR-HLA and TCR-CMV co-occurrence, with a repertoire-size bias correction applied to TCR pairs. In a later analysis, false discovery rates were estimated by permuting HLA or CMV assignments 20 times. In a later analysis, co-occurring TCRs were grouped with DBSCAN, and TCRdist sequence similarity was added when clustering was performed within HLA-allele-positive subsets. For co-occurrence clustering, repertoires with fewer than 30,000 or more than 120,000 public chains were excluded, along with roughly 5 repertoires with anomalous nucleotide sharing. In TCRdb, the immuneACCESS table is reduced to in-frame sequences with V and J assigned. These tables do not hold every clone; where another copy was compared, an unresolved V gene accounts for under half, and the others remain unexplained. V and J calls and clone size come straight from that table; D and trimming were deduced from the DNA. The sample profile shows over 110,000 clones; about four fifths of them were found once. 4.5% of the sample lies in the top ten.

This clone was counted once. Its antigen remains unidentified. Per-base quality was not reported, and no clone a single base away is much larger than it. From a lookup of the germline V gene, CDR1 and CDR2 are MDHEN and SYDVKM. V is reduced by 5 bases and J by 0 bases, leaving a spacing of 23 bases between them. The CDR3 contains 19 residues, cysteine and phenylalanine counted. The entry retains the CDR3 DNA only, 57 bases that are in frame from base 1. The cohort comprised fewer than 750 healthy bone marrow donors. At the time of sampling, all cohort members were nominally healthy, though unrecorded immune exposures were likely present. The donor was CMV seronegative and was included in the group of a few hundred seronegative cohort members. A peripheral blood sample was provided by each donor, and peripheral blood mononuclear cells were used for TCR beta sequencing. Genomic DNA extraction from the blood cell samples was performed with the Qiagen DNeasy Blood Extraction Kit.

Sequencing input: PBMCs. This clonotype originated in a man aged 40-50 years in good health and CMV-seronegative. The rearrangement combines TRBV28 with TRBJ1-5, with the D gene too uncertain to name. The DNA is TGTGCCAGCAGTCCCCCTTTTTATGAGGAAATCTATAGCAATCAGCCCCAGCATTTT. This codes for CASSPPFYEEIYSNQPQHF.